The next 28 T cell receptor beta chains were all read from a single sample in a study of T-cell reconstitution after alpha-beta-depleted transplantation in children. This sample's TCRbeta library carried unique molecular identifier barcodes. Each CDR3 protein gets one entry after TCRdb re-called the PCR reads with MiXCR. Of 500,000 to 650,000 distinct CDR3 sequences in the sample, over 10% were seen once. The sample in question was PBMCs, mostly from graft donor cells, obtained 360 days after TCRalphabeta/CD19-depleted stem cell transplant. The receptor source for this set is a male patient younger than 18 who had a stem cell transplant for acute myeloid leukemia, so the T cells may come from the graft donor.

The table lists this clonotype with a few counts. The gene calls are TRBV28 and TRBJ2-7; TRBD1 is a possible D gene (5 bases). The CDR3 sequence is 13 residues long. CDR1 MDHEN and CDR2 SYDVKM come from the germline V gene. Trimming cost V 7 bases and J 3 bases, with 13 bases left between them. The CDR3 spells CASTLQVNYEQYF. The DNA for the CDR3 is TGTGCCAGCACCCTACAGGTAAACTACGAGCAGTACTTC.

This clonotype was seen at least ten times. This chain joins TRBV7-3 and TRBJ2-5; perhaps TRBD1 as D (5 bases). Germline V gives CDR1 SGHTA, CDR2 FQGTGA. Trimming removed 1 base at V and 7 bases at J, with 7 bases between. The CDR3 covers 12 residues. The CDR3 DNA sequence: TGTGCCAGCAGCTTAAATAGGGGGACCCAGTACTTC. This codes for CASSLNRGTQYF. The full variable domain, completed using reference TRBV7-3 and TRBJ2-5, is GAGVSQTPSNKVTEKGKYVELRCDPISGHTALYWYRQSLGQGPEFLIYFQGTGAADDSGLPNDRFFAVRPEGSVSTLKIQRTERGDSAVYLCASSLNRGTQYFGPGTRLLVL.

J is TRBJ2-7 and V is TRBV6-2 or TRBV6-3, with 11 bases aligning to TRBD1. The germline CDR1 and CDR2 sequences are MNHEY and SVGEGT. Trimming removed 2 bases from V and 2 bases from J; junction bases left unmatched: 8. CDR3 size: 17 residues. The CDR3: CASSYTPDRGPAYEQYF. As DNA, the CDR3 is TGTGCCAGCAGTTACACCCCGGACAGGGGGCCCGCCTACGAGCAGTACTTC.

The chain is built from TRBV6-5 and TRBJ2-1; no reliable D call. Between the trimmed V and J ends, which lost 0 bases and 0 bases, there was a span of 12 bases. CDR3 size: 17 residues. CDR1 MNHEY and CDR2 SVGAGI come from the germline V gene. This CDR3 reads CASSYSVYGNSYNEQFF. The CDR3 DNA is TGTGCCAGCAGTTACTCTGTTTATGGGAACTCCTACAATGAGCAGTTCTTC.

This chain connects TRBV7-9 to TRBJ2-3; 15 positions agree with TRBD2. V lost 9 bases to trimming and J lost 3 bases; unmatched junction nucleotides: 10. Germline V gene lookup returns CDR1 SEHNR and CDR2 FQNEAQ (reference sequence). The CDR3 has 17 amino acids. The CDR3 bases are TGTGCCAGTCTTGGACTAGCGGGAGGGCTGCCTACAGATACGCAGTATTTT. Amino acids: CASLGLAGGLPTDTQYF. Together with reference TRBV7-9 and TRBJ2-3, the CDR3 gives the full variable domain: DTGVSQNPRHKITKRGQNVTFRCDPISEHNRLYWYRQTLGQGPEFLTYFQNEAQLEKSRLLSDRFSAERPKGSFSTLEIQRTEQGDSAMYLCASLGLAGGLPTDTQYFGPGTRLTVL.

This clonotype was seen repeatedly, ten times or more. The chain has TRBV7-2 and TRBJ1-4; 7 bases agree with TRBD1. Germline CDR1 SGHTA, CDR2 FQGNSA. There are 19 residues in the CDR3. V lost 4 bases and J lost 8; bases outside the gene matches: 22. The CDR3 here is CASSSRRLTLGTDSEKLFF. As DNA, the CDR3 is TGTGCCAGCAGCTCCCGACGACTTACGCTCGGGACAGATAGCGAAAAACTGTTTTTT. The full variable domain, in which reference TRBV7-2 and TRBJ1-4 provide the parts outside the CDR3, is GAGVSQSPSNKVTEKGKDVELRCDPISGHTALYWYRQSLGQGLEFLIYFQGNSAPDKSGLPSDRFSAERTGGSVSTLTIQRTQQEDSAVYLCASSSRRLTLGTDSEKLFFGSGTQLSVL.

This clonotype was picked up many times. V is TRBV20-1 and J is TRBJ2-3; 11 bases are shared with TRBD2. Germline V gene data show CDR1 as DFQATT and CDR2 as SNEGSKA (reference sequence). V shed 5 bases, J shed 2 bases, and the junction held 12 bases outside the gene matches. The CDR3 covers 17 residues. The CDR3 region is CSAGRGIAGGDTDTQYF. CDR3 in DNA: TGCAGTGCTGGGAGAGGGATAGCGGGAGGGGACACAGATACGCAGTATTTT.

There are a few counts of this clonotype. This chain's CDR3 is CASSLPTSGPISGANVLTF. CDR3 bases: TGTGCCAGCAGCCTCCCGACTAGCGGGCCCATCTCTGGGGCCAACGTCCTGACTTTC. The gene calls are TRBV11-1 and TRBJ2-6; 10 bases agree with TRBD2. Germline V lookup: CDR1 SGHAT, CDR2 FQDESV (reference sequence). There are 19 residues in the CDR3. J gave up 0 bases and V 5 bases, and 10 bases lay outside the gene matches.

The table lists this clonotype with many counts. J is TRBJ2-7 and V is TRBV3-1; 8 nucleotides match TRBD1. CDR1 and CDR2 (germline): LGHDT, YNNKEL (reference sequence). The V and J ends lost 2 bases and 4 bases, in that order; junction bases with no gene match: 1. CDR3 length equals 13 residues. The CDR3 DNA sequence: TGTGCCAGCAGCCAAACAGGGGGTTACGAGCAGTACTTC. This codes for CASSQTGGYEQYF.

This clonotype came up a few times. The chain carries TRBV18 and TRBJ2-7, with 10 bases matching TRBD2. This CDR3 is 16 amino acids long. The V gene's germline CDR1 is KGHSH and CDR2 LQKENI. Trimming cost V 0 bases and J 2 bases; bases outside gene matches: 4. The CDR3 nucleotides are TGTGCCAGCTCACCACCCTCACTAGCGGGGACCTACGAGCAGTACTTC. Protein: CASSPPSLAGTYEQYF.

The table lists this clonotype with many counts. An end of the junction differs from the germline gene, which may be a read error. J is TRBJ2-7 and V is TRBV12-3 or TRBV12-4; D may correspond to TRBD1 or TRBD2 (6 bases each). There are 14 residues in the CDR3. The CDR3 region has the DNA TGTGCCAGCAGCTTAGGGGGACTTCCCTACGAGCAGTACTTC. This sequence encodes CASSLGGLPYEQYF.

This clonotype came up a few times. This chain uses TRBV5-1 with TRBJ2-1; the D is unclear. The ends were cut back, 0 bases at V and 6 bases at J, with 13 bases in the middle. CDR1 and CDR2 (germline): SGHRS, YFSETQ. There are 15 residues in the CDR3. The CDR3 nucleotides read TGCGCCAGCAGCTTGGACGAATTCTTTGGCAATGAGCAGTTCTTC. This codes for CASSLDEFFGNEQFF.

There are a few counts of this clonotype. The J gene is TRBJ2-1, the V gene TRBV19; possibly TRBD2 for D (6 bases). The CDR3 loop spans 13 amino acids. Trimming stripped 0 bases from V and 15 bases from J, with 15 bases between. Germline CDR1 is LNHDA and CDR2 is SQIVND (reference sequence). DNA for the CDR3: TGTGCCAGTAGTATAGATAGGGACTTCCCTGGGTTCTTC. Amino acid sequence: CASSIDRDFPGFF.

This clonotype was recorded many times. J is TRBJ1-6 and V is TRBV28; a possible D gene is TRBD1 (5 bases). Germline assignment: CDR1 MDHEN and CDR2 SYDVKM. CDR3 size: 14 residues. Deletions cut 3 bases from V and 10 bases from J, with 13 bases between. The CDR3 is CASSFRQGLSPLHF. The DNA of the CDR3 is TGTGCCAGCAGTTTTAGGCAGGGACTGTCACCCCTCCACTTT.

V usage is TRBV20-1 and J usage is TRBJ1-1; D is unclear. The CDR3 covers 13 residues. V was cut by 3 bases and J by 1 base, with 9 bases left in between. In germline, CDR1 is DFQATT, CDR2 SNEGSKA (reference sequence). The DNA of the CDR3 is TGCAGTGCTAGGGCCTTCGGGAACACTGAAGCTTTCTTT. This gives the protein CSARAFGNTEAFF.

This clonotype was detected only a few times. The chain links TRBV6-2 or TRBV6-3 to TRBJ2-7; the match to TRBD1 covers 10 bases. Germline loops: CDR1 MNHEY, CDR2 SVGEGT. V trimming: 5 bases; J trimming: 4 bases; junction bases outside the gene matches: 11. The CDR3 is 16 residues long. The CDR3 sequence is CASSPGQGTSDYEQYF. CDR3 in DNA: TGTGCCAGCAGTCCGGGACAGGGGACCTCGGATTACGAGCAGTACTTC.

This chain connects TRBV30 to TRBJ2-1; D is perhaps TRBD2 (6 bases). In germline, CDR1 is GTSNPN, CDR2 SVGIG (reference sequence). There are 15 residues in the CDR3. V lost 0 bases, J lost 1 base, and 10 bases lay in between. Here the CDR3 reads CAWSVDGSSYNEQFF. The CDR3 coding sequence is TGTGCCTGGAGTGTCGACGGGAGTTCCTACAATGAGCAGTTCTTC.

V gene TRBV7-2 combines with J gene TRBJ2-2; weak D call: TRBD2 (7 bases). This CDR3 region has 14 residues. The germline gives CDR1 SGHTA, CDR2 FQGNSA. The ends were cut back, 1 base at V and 6 bases at J, with 9 bases in the middle. Here the CDR3 DNA reads TGTGCCAGCAGCTTAGGGGGGGGGCCCGGGGAGCTGTTTTTT. It is translated as CASSLGGGPGELFF.

V usage is TRBV29-1 and J usage is TRBJ2-1, with TRBD2 matching 7 bases. Trimming at V came to 0 bases and at J to 7 bases, leaving 12 bases not matched to a gene. The CDR3 length is 16 residues. The germline gives CDR1 SQVTM, CDR2 ANQGSEA. The CDR3 nucleotides are TGCAGCGTTGAAGAAGGGGTAGCGGGCCCAGGGAATGAGCAGTTCTTC. This sequence encodes CSVEEGVAGPGNEQFF.

This clonotype was counted many times. The V and J genes are TRBV28 and TRBJ2-5, with D perhaps matching TRBD2 (5 bases). This CDR3 is built from 13 residues. V lost 3 bases to trimming and J lost 2 bases, with 7 bases between them. CDR1 and CDR2 (germline): MDHEN, SYDVKM. This CDR3 is CASSFPGQETQYF. CDR3 DNA sequence: TGTGCCAGCAGTTTTCCGGGGCAAGAGACCCAGTACTTC.

In its sample, this clonotype was seen a few times. This sequence joins TRBV5-4 and TRBJ1-5, with TRBD1 matching 11 bases. CDR3 length equals 19 residues. Germline values: CDR1 SGHNT, CDR2 YYREEE (reference sequence). V shed 3 bases and J 4 bases; nucleotides not matched to a gene: 15. DNA of the CDR3: TGTGCCAGCAGCTCCGATTGGACAGGGGGCGCGAGGGGGAATCAGCCCCAGCATTTT. This translates into CASSSDWTGGARGNQPQHF.

Only a few counts were recorded for this clonotype. CDR3 in DNA: TGTGCCAGCAGCACACGACAGGTCCGGGACGAGACCCAGTACTTC. Translated: CASSTRQVRDETQYF. The chain uses TRBV7-9 and TRBJ2-5; tentatively, D is TRBD1 (6 bases). Per the germline V gene, CDR1 is SEHNR and CDR2 is FQNEAQ (reference sequence). The CDR3 spans 15 residues. Trimming stripped 5 bases from V and 5 bases from J, with 18 bases between.

This clonotype was counted at least ten times. The chain links TRBV12-3 or TRBV12-4 to TRBJ1-2; 11 bases are shared with TRBD1. The CDR3 length is 16 residues. With 5 bases clipped from V and 5 bases from J, the junction kept 10 bases outside the gene matches. CDR3 loop: CASSNPDRGLKYGYTF. The DNA of the CDR3 is TGTGCCAGCAGTAACCCGGACAGGGGGCTCAAGTATGGCTACACCTTC.

V is TRBV2 and J is TRBJ2-1; 8 bases fit TRBD2. After removal of 1 base from V and 0 bases from J, the junction contained 2 bases not matched to a gene. This CDR3 has 16 residues. Germline CDR1 and CDR2: SNHLY and FYNNEI. The DNA for the CDR3 is TGTGCCAGCAGTGAAGGGACTAGCCGCTCCTACAATGAGCAGTTCTTC. Protein product: CASSEGTSRSYNEQFF.

This chain joins TRBV7-2 and TRBJ2-5; TRBD2 aligns across 10 bases. The CDR3 runs to 16 residues. Germline CDR1 is SGHTA and CDR2 is FQGNSA. Trimming removed 6 bases from V and 4 bases from J; junction bases left unmatched: 11. CDR3 sequence: CASRIGTSAQGETQYF. DNA for the CDR3: TGTGCCAGCAGAATCGGGACTAGCGCCCAAGGAGAGACCCAGTACTTC.

The rearrangement joins TRBV7-2 to TRBJ1-4; D is possibly TRBD1 (5 bases). The CDR3 extends over 15 amino acids. Germline V gene lookup returns CDR1 SGHTA and CDR2 FQGNSA. V lost 0 bases, J lost 5 bases, and 10 bases lay in between. Written as DNA, the CDR3 is TGTGCCAGCAGCTTAGCTGGGACCCTAAATGAAAAACTGTTTTTT. Translating gives CASSLAGTLNEKLFF.

This clonotype showed up just a few times. This chain uses TRBV6-2 or TRBV6-3 with TRBJ2-3; TRBD2 matches at 11 bases. Germline lookup yields CDR1 MNHEY and CDR2 SVGEGT. The CDR3 is made up of 17 amino acids. The V segment lost 8 bases and the J segment 5 bases; nucleotides outside the gene matches: 15. Here the CDR3 DNA reads TGTGCCAGCCTAACTAGCGGGAGTATTGGTAGAAGAGATACGCAGTATTTT. The encoded protein is CASLTSGSIGRRDTQYF.

Concerning this clonotype: At one end, the junction sequence differs from germline, possibly due to a read error. This chain connects TRBV9 to TRBJ1-2; no definite D call. This CDR3 comprises 12 residues. Germline CDR1 SGDLS, CDR2 YYNGEE. The DNA of the CDR3 is TGTGCCAGCAGCGTCGGACTCTATGTCTACACCTTC. Translating it yields CASSVGLYVYTF.